This T cell receptor (beta chain) was sequenced for a study of PD-L1 blockade in urothelial cancer. Study details: Study patients had been treated with 0 to 3 previous chemotherapy regimens. Blood was subjected to analysis at 3 weeks (second dose) and 6 weeks following treatment start. Study-wide findings and caveats: Lower pretreatment blood TCR clonality, under the median, predicted better survival, researchers reported.

Of note for this clone: Its target is not known.

Repertoires were generated with immunoSEQ multiplex PCR, while TCRdb's copy carries only in-frame clones and drops some. There are about 87,000 clones in the sample; 84% occur only once, and about 2.1% lies in the top ten. Indicated time point: pretreatment peripheral blood. The receptor comes from a man in his sixties with urothelial cancer. Sequencing used PBMCs, obtained around atezolizumab (anti-PD-L1) treatment.

The CDR3 protein is CASSETDMYGYTF. CDR3 in DNA: TGTGCCAGCAGTGAGACCGACATGTATGGCTACACCTTC. The chain recombines TRBV7-9 with TRBJ1-2; D gene uncertain. V was cut by 6 bases and J by 5 bases, with 13 bases left in between. Germline V lookup: CDR1 SEHNR, CDR2 FQNEAQ (reference sequence). The CDR3 is 13 residues long.